Listed here are 32 T cell receptor beta chains from one sample, sequenced in a study of blood T cell repertoires in COVID-19. Repertoires were generated with immunoSEQ multiplex PCR, while TCRdb's copy carries only in-frame clones and drops some. The sample holds about 250,000 clones, about 86% seen once. The sequenced material came from peripheral blood. All receptors derive from a person between 65 and 80 years old with COVID-19, enrolled during active disease.

The chain uses TRBV6-5 and TRBJ1-2; TRBD1 might be the D (6 bases). The V gene lost 6 bases and the J gene lost 1 base, with 12 bases spanning the gap. Germline loops: CDR1 MNHEY, CDR2 SVGAGI. The CDR3 consists of 14 residues. The CDR3 reads CASSRQARNYGYTF. In DNA form, the CDR3 reads TGTGCCAGCAGCCGACAGGCCCGTAACTATGGCTACACCTTC.

V gene TRBV7-6 combines with J gene TRBJ2-4, with 9 bases lining up with TRBD2. The CDR3 extends over 16 amino acids. CDR1 is SGHVS and CDR2 is FNYEAQ in the germline V gene. Trimming at V came to 1 base and at J to 9 bases, leaving 10 bases not matched to a gene. The CDR3 is CASSLGLAGTYTIQYF. CDR3 DNA sequence: TGTGCCAGCAGCTTAGGCCTAGCGGGGACATACACCATTCAGTACTTC.

In its sample, this clone was seen many times. V and J are TRBV7-3 and TRBJ2-5; TRBD2 might be the D (5 bases). Germline V gene sequence: CDR1 SGHTA, CDR2 FQGTGA. The V gene lost 2 bases and the J gene lost 7 bases, with 8 bases spanning the gap. The CDR3 is made up of 12 amino acids. Here the CDR3 reads CASSLGAGTQYF. In DNA form, the CDR3 reads TGTGCCAGCAGCTTAGGCGCGGGGACCCAGTACTTC.

V is TRBV6-2 or TRBV6-3 and J is TRBJ1-4, with D possibly TRBD1 on 6 matching bases. The ends were cut back, 6 bases at V and 0 bases at J, with 17 bases in the middle. The CDR3 spans 17 residues. Per the germline V gene, CDR1 is MNHEY and CDR2 is SVGEGT. The CDR3 sequence: CASSRTAARPTNEKLFF. In DNA form, the CDR3 reads TGTGCCAGCAGCCGGACAGCCGCCAGACCAACTAATGAAAAACTGTTTTTT.

The CDR3 protein is CASSQVGQGISYEQYF. CDR3 nucleotide sequence: TGTGCCAGCAGCCAAGTGGGGCAGGGGATCTCCTACGAGCAGTACTTC. This chain uses TRBV3-1 (or the pseudogene TRBV3-2) with TRBJ2-7; TRBD1 is a possible D gene (6 bases). V lost 1 base, J lost 0 bases, and 13 bases lay in between. The germline CDR1 and CDR2 sequences are LGHDT and YNNKEL (reference sequence). The CDR3 has 16 residues.

The chain recombines TRBV6-5 with TRBJ2-7, with D perhaps matching TRBD2 (7 bases). Trimming cost V 5 bases and J 6 bases, with 14 bases left between them. The CDR3 is 13 amino acids. Germline V gene lookup returns CDR1 MNHEY and CDR2 SVGAGI. The CDR3, as DNA: TGTGCCAGCAGTAGCCAGGGGAGGGGCGAGCAGTACTTC. This sequence encodes CASSSQGRGEQYF.

V usage is TRBV6-2 or TRBV6-3 and J usage is TRBJ2-3; 7 bases are a match to TRBD1. Trimming at V came to 2 bases and at J to 4 bases, leaving 6 bases not matched to a gene. Germline CDR1 reads MNHEY; CDR2 reads SVGEGT. There are 15 residues in the CDR3. CDR3 coding DNA: TGTGCCAGCAGTTACGGGGGAACAGGGGCAGATACGCAGTATTTT. It translates to CASSYGGTGADTQYF.

This rearrangement joins TRBV19 to TRBJ2-2; 8 bases match TRBD2. Germline CDR1 and CDR2: LNHDA and SQIVND (reference sequence). Trimming at V came to 9 bases and at J to 0 bases, leaving 6 bases not matched to a gene. CDR3 length: 15 residues. The CDR3 nucleotides are TGTGCCAGCATTAGCGGGGTCGCGAACACCGGGGAGCTGTTTTTT. This encodes CASISGVANTGELFF.

Turning to this clone: The identical CDR3 is also encoded by other nucleotide sequences in the sample. The rearrangement joins TRBV5-5 to TRBJ2-2; tentative D call: TRBD1 (5 bases). The germline V gene has CDR1 SGHKS and CDR2 YYEKEE (reference sequence). V lost 4 bases, J lost 5 bases, and 6 bases lay in between. The CDR3 is made up of 12 amino acids. CDR3 protein: CASSPGTGELFF. The DNA of the CDR3 is TGTGCCAGCAGCCCAGGGACCGGGGAGCTGTTTTTT.

V and J are TRBV27 and TRBJ1-4, with a possible D match to TRBD1 (5 bases). Trimming left V 4 bases short and J 0 bases short, with 18 bases between. There are 18 residues in the CDR3. Germline CDR1 and CDR2: MNHEY and SMNVEV (reference sequence). The CDR3: CASSSGRGSTPTNEKLFF. In DNA form, the CDR3 reads TGTGCCAGCAGTTCCGGACGGGGGTCCACACCAACTAATGAAAAACTGTTTTTT. Full variable domain (outside the CDR3, taken from reference TRBV27 and TRBJ1-4): EAQVTQNPRYLITVTGKKLTVTCSQNMNHEYMSWYRQDPGLGLRQIYYSMNVEVTDKGDVPEGYKVSRKEKRNFPLILESPSPNQTSLYFCASSSGRGSTPTNEKLFFGSGTQLSVL.

This chain uses TRBV28 with TRBJ1-5; D is ambiguous. The CDR3 is 12 residues long. Germline V gene sequence: CDR1 MDHEN, CDR2 SYDVKM. CDR3 residues: CAGSGNSQPQHF. CDR3 DNA: TGTGCTGGGTCAGGTAACTCTCAGCCCCAGCATTTT.

Here the CDR3 reads CASSFGRAQYF. The CDR3 DNA sequence: TGTGCCAGCAGTTTCGGCAGGGCCCAGTACTTC. The rearrangement links TRBV28 to TRBJ2-7; a possible D gene is TRBD1 (5 bases). With 3 bases removed from V and 10 bases from J, the gap between germline ends came to 10 bases. In germline, CDR1 is MDHEN, CDR2 SYDVKM. The CDR3 loop spans 11 amino acids.

The V and J genes are TRBV7-9 and TRBJ1-6; D ambiguous. The germline V gene has CDR1 SEHNR and CDR2 FQNEAQ (reference sequence). V lost 1 base and J lost 3, with 13 bases in between. The CDR3 sequence is 17 residues long. DNA of the CDR3: TGTGCCAGCAGCTTAGGTCGGGAAGCCCGCTATAATTCACCCCTCCACTTT. Its translation is CASSLGREARYNSPLHF. The full variable domain, with the rest looked up from reference TRBV7-9 and TRBJ1-6, is DTGVSQNPRHKITKRGQNVTFRCDPISEHNRLYWYRQTLGQGPEFLTYFQNEAQLEKSRLLSDRFSAERPKGSFSTLEIQRTEQGDSAMYLCASSLGREARYNSPLHFGNGTRLTVT.

The chain employs TRBV7-8 and TRBJ2-5; the D is unclear. CDR3 size: 13 residues. V gave up 5 bases and J gave up 4 bases, with 11 bases separating them. Germline loops: CDR1 SGHVS, CDR2 FQNEAQ. The CDR3 nucleotides read TGTGCCAGCAGCCCCGGTCCAAGAGAGACCCAGTACTTC. Its protein product is CASSPGPRETQYF.

This chain uses TRBV4-2 with TRBJ1-2; tentatively, D is TRBD1 (5 bases). Germline V CDR1 and CDR2: LGHNA, YNFKEQ. The CDR3 loop spans 14 amino acids. Trimming stripped 0 bases from V and 4 bases from J, with 9 bases between. The CDR3, as DNA: TGTGCCAGCAGCCAAGAAACAGGCGGCTATGGCTACACCTTC. Translated: CASSQETGGYGYTF.

To note about this clone: Other nucleotide sequences from this sample produce the same CDR3. In DNA, the CDR3 is TGCAGTGCTAGCGGGGTTTATGGCTACACCTTC. It is translated as CSASGVYGYTF. The chain is built from TRBV20-1 and TRBJ1-2; D gene uncertain. There are 11 residues in the CDR3. Between the trimmed V and J ends, which lost 3 bases and 5 bases, there was a span of 7 bases. Germline V lookup: CDR1 DFQATT, CDR2 SNEGSKA (reference sequence).

The chain joins TRBV11-3 to TRBJ2-1, with TRBD2 matching 9 bases. The CDR3 sequence is 12 residues long. J was trimmed by 12 bases and V by 4 bases; bases with no gene match: 4. CDR1 and CDR2 (germline): SGHNT, YENEEA. The CDR3 coding sequence is TGTGCCAGCAGCTATAGCGGGAGTGTGCAGTTCTTC. Encoded protein: CASSYSGSVQFF.

The rearrangement uses TRBV27 and TRBJ1-2; D might be TRBD1 (5 bases). The CDR3 has 13 amino acids. Trimming stripped 7 bases from V and 8 bases from J, with 17 bases between. Germline lookup yields CDR1 MNHEY and CDR2 SMNVEV (reference sequence). CDR3: CASNPGGGGGYTF. CDR3 DNA sequence: TGTGCCAGCAACCCTGGGGGAGGCGGCGGCTACACCTTC.

This rearrangement joins TRBV29-1 to TRBJ1-1, with TRBD1 as a possible D gene (6 bases). Between the trimmed V and J ends, which lost 6 bases and 0 bases, there was a span of 11 bases. Looked up from germline, CDR1 is SQVTM and CDR2 is ANQGSEA. CDR3 length: 13 amino acids. This CDR3 is CSVAGQMNTEAFF. Here the CDR3 DNA reads TGCAGCGTCGCCGGACAGATGAACACTGAAGCTTTCTTT.

The genes are TRBV5-1 and TRBJ2-1, with 9 bases fitting TRBD2. CDR3 length equals 17 residues. The ends lost 4 bases at V and 6 bases at J; junction bases unmatched: 14. CDR1 is SGHRS and CDR2 is YFSETQ in the germline V gene. DNA for the CDR3: TGCGCCAGCAGCCGGGGAGGTGGTAGCGGGAGTCCCAATGAGCAGTTCTTC. Residues: CASSRGGGSGSPNEQFF.

The gene calls are TRBV6-1 and TRBJ2-1; TRBD2 agrees at 9 bases. Germline CDR1 and CDR2: MNHNS and SASEGT. The CDR3 covers 20 residues. The V and J ends lost 0 bases and 0 bases, in that order; junction bases with no gene match: 12. CDR3 protein: CASSEAGKGLAGSSYNEQFF. As DNA, the CDR3 is TGTGCCAGCAGTGAAGCAGGGAAGGGGCTAGCGGGGAGCTCCTACAATGAGCAGTTCTTC.

This chain uses TRBV5-1 with TRBJ2-5; TRBD2 aligns across 10 bases. Germline CDR1 reads SGHRS; CDR2 reads YFSETQ. This CDR3 is 15 amino acids long. Unmatched junction bases numbered 6, after V lost 2 bases and J lost 5 bases. CDR3 nucleotide sequence: TGCGCCAGCAGCTTAGCGGGGGGGCAGGAGGAGACCCAGTACTTC. This sequence encodes CASSLAGGQEETQYF.

The chain uses TRBV28 and TRBJ2-7; possibly TRBD1 for D (5 bases). CDR3 size: 14 residues. The germline CDR1 and CDR2 sequences are MDHEN and SYDVKM. Trimming took off 4 bases at V and 3 bases at J, with 13 bases between the two ends. The CDR3 DNA reads TGTGCCAGCAGTTCCTCAGGGTTCCGCTACGAGCAGTACTTC. Protein sequence: CASSSSGFRYEQYF.

The chain joins TRBV10-2 to TRBJ1-2, with 8 nucleotides matching TRBD1. Germline CDR1 and CDR2: WSHSY and SAAADI. The CDR3 covers 13 residues. Losses at the gene ends were 7 bases for V and 2 bases for J; bases not matched to a gene: 3. In DNA, the CDR3 is TGCGCCAGCAAAGGACAGGGAAACTATGGCTACACCTTC. Residues: CASKGQGNYGYTF.

This clone showed up just a few times. This chain joins TRBV5-5 and TRBJ2-2; tentative D call: TRBD1 (6 bases). Trimming cost V 3 bases and J 6 bases, with 18 bases left between them. Germline-derived CDR1 and CDR2 are SGHKS and YYEKEE (reference sequence). This CDR3 is 16 amino acids long. CDR3 sequence (DNA): TGTGCCAGCAGCTCGACGCCAGGGGTATTACCCGGGGAGCTGTTTTTT. Its protein product is CASSSTPGVLPGELFF.

This clone was found a few times. The chain is built from TRBV4-1 and TRBJ2-7; the D is unclear. Trimming left V 1 base short and J 3 bases short, with 13 bases between. The length of the CDR3 is 15 residues. Germline-derived CDR1 and CDR2 are MGHRA and YSYEKL. As DNA, the CDR3 is TGCGCCAGCAGCCAAGTTGTTAACAGAATCTACGAGCAGTACTTC. It yields the protein CASSQVVNRIYEQYF.

The chain employs TRBV19 and TRBJ1-4; D uncertain. Deletions cut 6 bases from V and 0 bases from J, with 11 bases between. The CDR3 is 15 amino acids. Germline V gene data show CDR1 as LNHDA and CDR2 as SQIVND (reference sequence). The CDR3 protein is CASRTVDATNEKLFF. The DNA for the CDR3 is TGTGCCAGTAGAACAGTGGATGCAACTAATGAAAAACTGTTTTTT.

The genes are TRBV3-1 (or the pseudogene TRBV3-2) and TRBJ2-5, with D perhaps matching TRBD1 (5 bases). CDR3 length: 15 residues. V was pared by 5 bases and J by 2 bases, with 15 bases between. CDR1 is LGHDT and CDR2 is YNNKEL in the germline V gene (reference sequence). The CDR3 DNA reads TGTGCCAGCAGCACCGTAGTCGGACAACAAGAGACCCAGTACTTC. Its translation: CASSTVVGQQETQYF.

The V gene is TRBV19, the J gene TRBJ2-5, with TRBD2 matching 7 bases. The length of the CDR3 is 15 residues. With V trimmed by 3 bases and J by 4 bases, 8 bases remained unmatched. Germline CDR1 reads LNHDA; CDR2 reads SQIVND (reference sequence). The chain's CDR3 is CASSIAGGTGETQYF. CDR3 sequence (DNA): TGTGCCAGTAGTATTGCCGGGGGGACTGGAGAGACCCAGTACTTC.

This clone was seen more than once but under ten times. The chain couples TRBV5-1 to TRBJ2-1, with TRBD2 matching over 7 bases. Germline-derived CDR1 and CDR2 are SGHRS and YFSETQ. J lost 5 bases, V lost 4 bases, and 6 bases had no gene match. The CDR3 spans 14 residues. CDR3 nucleotides: TGCGCCAGCAGCCCCGGGACTACCCACAATGAGCAGTTCTTC. Its protein is CASSPGTTHNEQFF.

The V call is TRBV7-2, the J call TRBJ1-1, with D possibly matching TRBD1 (6 bases). The CDR3 runs to 13 residues. Germline V lookup: CDR1 SGHTA, CDR2 FQGNSA. Trimming cost V 0 bases and J 8 bases, with 10 bases left between them. The CDR3: CASSLARGGEAFF. For the CDR3, the DNA is TGTGCCAGCAGCTTAGCGCGAGGGGGAGAAGCTTTCTTT.

CDR3 amino acids: CASSLISGVYEQFF. CDR3 DNA sequence: TGTGCCAGCAGCTTAATTTCAGGGGTATATGAGCAGTTCTTC. This chain uses TRBV7-3 with TRBJ2-1; tentative D call: TRBD1 (6 bases). V gave up 1 base and J gave up 8 bases, with 12 bases separating them. The CDR3 is 14 amino acids. The germline V gene encodes CDR1 SGHTA and CDR2 FQGTGA.